This record covers a single TCR beta chain. The CDR3 contains 16 residues. Germline values: CDR1 SGHRS, CDR2 YFSETQ. V lost 0 bases and J 4 bases, leaving 17 bases between the germline ends. The source of the sample is a study of response to subunit inactivated influenza vaccine. TCRdb passed the RT-PCR reads through MiXCR, listing each CDR3 protein once. The table records 500,000 to 600,000 distinct CDR3 sequences, approximately 10% of them present only once. This same sample was also taken into another study, of T cells expressing NK-cell markers. According to that study: Beta-chain TCR cDNA was generated via 5'RACE template switching with UMIs. Dominant NKG2C+ clonotypes accounted for roughly 1.0-7.0% of CD8+ T cells in six donors.

The rearrangement uses TRBV5-1 and TRBJ2-7; no firm D call. Sequencing was performed on PBMCs from blood, taken on the day of vaccination. The clonotype comes from a man in his fifties who received an inactivated influenza vaccine. The CDR3 sequence: CASSLDGWQTYYEQYF. DNA of the CDR3: TGCGCCAGCAGCTTGGATGGGTGGCAGACATATTACGAGCAGTACTTC.